Detailed here is one T cell receptor (beta chain). Its antigen is not known. The entry originates in a study of T cells expressing NK-cell markers. Study-level information: The study sequenced eight donors, seven HCMV-seropositive and one seronegative. General study points: In a group of about 6 donors, dominant NKG2C+ clonotypes represented roughly 1.0-8% of CD8+ T cells.

TCRdb processed the 5' RACE reads again and assigns one entry to each CDR3 protein, with no DNA. Its table records fewer than 400,000 distinct CDR3 sequences. The V gene's germline CDR1 is DFQATT and CDR2 SNEGSKA (reference sequence). The CDR3 has 14 amino acids. The material sequenced was blood T cells: a sorted CD56 or NKG2C T cell subset, CD4+ or CD8+ T cells, or bulk PBMC T cells (not recorded which). This receptor was taken from a woman aged 50 to 60 in good health. The chain couples TRBV20-1 to TRBJ2-3; TCRdb designates TRBD2, a call that cannot be tested without DNA. This chain's CDR3 is CSARRLAGDGTQYF.